Included here is one T cell receptor beta chain sequence, with context. No antigen is known for it. Germline CDR1 and CDR2: ENHRY and SYGVKD. The ends lost 6 bases at V and 5 bases at J; junction bases unmatched: 6. The CDR3 has 13 residues. Use of 60 Vbeta and 13 Jbeta primers characterized the PCR. The method was immunoSEQ multiplex PCR; TCRdb's version includes in-frame clones alone and lacks a portion of them. The sample shows about 160,000 clones, roughly 90% of them seen only once. The data were taken from a study of cytomegalovirus exposure and HLA in healthy donors. Study results and limitations: Most likely, a cluster of highly shared sequence variants arose as a sequencing artifact. Most TCR sequences were rare, but some public TCRs occurred in many donors. Within a later analysis, the majority of CMV-associated TCR beta chains appeared HLA-restricted. The study recorded 160 or so TCR beta chains that were cytomegalovirus-associated.

The TCR was taken from a woman in her late teens or twenties in good health and CMV-seronegative. The chain has TRBV10-3 and TRBJ2-5; 7 nucleotides align to TRBD1. The sequenced material came from PBMCs. As DNA, the CDR3 is TGTGCCATCAGGGACAGGCTCGAGGAGACCCAGTACTTC. Translation: CAIRDRLEETQYF.